Presented here are 23 T cell receptor beta chains from one specimen sequenced in a study of cytomegalovirus exposure and HLA in healthy donors (dated by TCRdb to 2016 to 2017). Library preparation employed the immunoSEQ multiplex PCR assay. A mixture of 60 forward primers for TCR Vbeta segments and 13 reverse primers for TCR Jbeta segments was used in the multiplex PCR. TCRdb retrieved this table from immuneACCESS and kept in-frame rearrangements only. Not all clones are present; in checked studies, unresolved V genes account for under half, and no reason is known for the remainder. The sample has fewer than 250,000 clones on record, roughly 73% of them singletons. In total, the top ten clones hold approximately 2.1% of the sample. Sequenced sample: PBMCs. The receptors come from a woman younger than 45 in good health and CMV-seropositive.

This chain joins TRBV9 and TRBJ1-1; possibly TRBD1 for D (5 bases). Trimming left V 0 bases short and J 1 base short, with 7 bases between. CDR3 length: 14 residues. Germline V gene lookup returns CDR1 SGDLS and CDR2 YYNGEE. The CDR3 DNA reads as TGTGCCAGCAGCGTAGACCAGGGGAACACTGAAGCTTTCTTT. This gives the protein CASSVDQGNTEAFF.

The chain couples TRBV7-9 to TRBJ1-6, with no clear D. The germline V gene encodes CDR1 SEHNR and CDR2 FQNEAQ (reference sequence). There are 16 residues in the CDR3. The V end lost 5 bases, the J end lost 7 bases, and 18 bases lay between the germline ends. The CDR3 is CASSLGRAGWNSPLHF. CDR3 sequence (DNA): TGTGCCAGCAGCCTAGGGAGGGCAGGATGGAATTCACCCCTCCACTTT.

This chain joins TRBV5-6 and TRBJ2-7; 10 bases agree with TRBD2. V was clipped by 5 bases and J by 1 base; unmatched bases: 6. The CDR3 contains 15 residues. Germline-derived CDR1 and CDR2 are SGHDT and YYEEEE. CDR3 coding DNA: TGTGCCAGCAGGCCTACTAGCGGGACGTCCTACGAGCAGTACTTC. Its translation: CASRPTSGTSYEQYF.

This chain connects TRBV20-1 to TRBJ2-7; D not certain. The V end lost 5 bases, the J end lost 4 bases, and 6 bases lay between the germline ends. CDR1 is DFQATT and CDR2 is SNEGSKA in the germline V gene (reference sequence). The length of the CDR3 is 10 residues. The CDR3 DNA is TGCAGTGCTTCACTATACGAGCAGTACTTC. Protein sequence: CSASLYEQYF.

The V call is TRBV18, the J call TRBJ2-1; the D gene is possibly TRBD1 (5 bases). The ends were cut back, 4 bases at V and 0 bases at J, with 7 bases in the middle. From germline, CDR1 is KGHSH and CDR2 LQKENI. The CDR3 runs to 14 residues. The CDR3, as DNA: TGTGCCAGCTCACAAGACAGCTCCTACAATGAGCAGTTCTTC. Encoded protein: CASSQDSSYNEQFF.

This clone was counted only a few times. The chain recombines TRBV4-1 with TRBJ1-5, with D possibly TRBD1 on 5 matching bases. The CDR3 spans 15 residues. The V end was cut by 0 bases, the J end by 7 bases, with 13 bases between. Germline lookup yields CDR1 MGHRA and CDR2 YSYEKL. This chain's CDR3 is CASSQDWGGRQPQHF. The DNA of the CDR3 is TGCGCCAGCAGCCAAGATTGGGGGGGGAGGCAGCCCCAGCATTTT.

This chain links TRBV14 with TRBJ1-4; no clear D. CDR1 SGHDN and CDR2 FVKESK come from the germline V gene. This CDR3 region has 16 residues. The V gene lost 2 bases and the J gene lost 0 bases, with 10 bases spanning the gap. The CDR3 region is CASSQRTSTTNEKLFF. DNA for the CDR3: TGTGCCAGCAGCCAACGCACATCCACAACTAATGAAAAACTGTTTTTT. Full variable domain (remainder filled in from reference TRBV14 and TRBJ1-4): EAGVTQFPSHSVIEKGQTVTLRCDPISGHDNLYWYRRVMGKEIKFLLHFVKESKQDESGMPNNRFLAERTGGTYSTLKVQPAELEDSGVYFCASSQRTSTTNEKLFFGSGTQLSVL.

This rearrangement joins TRBV5-1 to TRBJ1-1, with a possible D match to TRBD1 (6 bases). Germline CDR1 and CDR2: SGHRS and YFSETQ. V was pared by 0 bases and J by 3 bases, with 9 bases between. The CDR3 covers 14 residues. The CDR3 DNA is TGCGCCAGCAGCTTGGATCCAGGGGACACTGAAGCTTTCTTT. It translates to CASSLDPGDTEAFF.

CDR3 residues: CASGTGIEGDLSGNTIYF. CDR3 DNA: TGTGCCAGCGGGACGGGGATTGAGGGGGACCTCTCTGGAAACACCATATATTTT. This sequence joins TRBV28 and TRBJ1-3, with D perhaps TRBD1 (6 bases). Trimming stripped 8 bases from V and 0 bases from J, with 23 bases between. Germline CDR1 and CDR2: MDHEN and SYDVKM. The CDR3 is made up of 18 amino acids. Based on the CDR3 plus reference TRBV28 and TRBJ1-3, the full variable domain is DVKVTQSSRYLVKRTGEKVFLECVQDMDHENMFWYRQDPGLGLRLIYFSYDVKMKEKGDIPEGYSVSREKKERFSLILESASTNQTSMYLCASGTGIEGDLSGNTIYFGEGSWLTVV.

CDR3 amino acids: CASRTIDRGLYGYTF. The CDR3, as DNA: TGTGCCAGCAGGACGATCGACAGGGGGCTCTATGGCTACACCTTC. The chain is built from TRBV6-1 and TRBJ1-2, with 10 bases lining up with TRBD1. The length of the CDR3 is 15 residues. CDR1 MNHNS and CDR2 SASEGT come from the germline V gene. V was pared by 6 bases and J by 4 bases, with 8 bases of the junction left unmatched.

The sample holds a few counts of this clone. The chain uses TRBV18 and TRBJ1-1; 7 bases are a match to TRBD1. This CDR3 contains 16 residues. The V segment lost 3 bases and the J segment 0 bases; nucleotides outside the gene matches: 7. The germline V gene encodes CDR1 KGHSH and CDR2 LQKENI. Here the CDR3 DNA reads TGTGCCAGCTCACCCCGACAGGGATCCATGAACACTGAAGCTTTCTTT. It codes for CASSPRQGSMNTEAFF.

As DNA, the CDR3 is TGTGCCAGCAGGACCCGAGGGACAGGGGTGAATGAGCAGTTCTTC. Its protein product is CASRTRGTGVNEQFF. The chain joins TRBV13 to TRBJ2-1; 10 nucleotides match TRBD1. Germline CDR1 PRHDT, CDR2 FYEKMQ (reference sequence). V shed 6 bases, J shed 7 bases, and the junction held 9 bases outside the gene matches. CDR3 size: 15 residues.

The chain couples TRBV30 to TRBJ1-2, with D possibly matching TRBD1 (5 bases). The germline CDR1 and CDR2 sequences are GTSNPN and SVGIG (reference sequence). The CDR3 has 13 residues. V shed 4 bases and J shed 4 bases, with 13 bases lying between them. The CDR3, as DNA: TGTGCCTGGAAGCCTTCGGGACTCTATGGCTACACCTTC. This codes for CAWKPSGLYGYTF.

This chain connects TRBV6-5 to TRBJ2-5, with D possibly TRBD1 on 5 matching bases. The germline V gene encodes CDR1 MNHEY and CDR2 SVGAGI. V lost 5 bases and J 5 bases, leaving 9 bases between the germline ends. CDR3 length: 12 residues. The CDR3 sequence is CASSLKGETQYF. The CDR3 DNA is TGTGCCAGCAGTCTAAAGGGGGAGACCCAGTACTTC.

Concerning this clone: Other nucleotide sequences in the sample specify the same CDR3. The V gene is TRBV2, the J gene TRBJ1-1; D may be TRBD1 (5 bases). The germline V gene encodes CDR1 SNHLY and CDR2 FYNNEI. The CDR3 sequence is 13 residues long. The ends were cut back, 3 bases at V and 2 bases at J, with 7 bases in the middle. The chain's CDR3 is CASSEQGNTEAFF. The DNA of the CDR3 is TGTGCCAGCAGTGAGCAGGGCAACACTGAAGCTTTCTTT.

The chain is built from TRBV30 and TRBJ2-3; 7 nucleotides line up with TRBD2. J was trimmed by 10 bases and V by 1 base; bases with no gene match: 5. This CDR3 contains 12 residues. Germline V CDR1 and CDR2: GTSNPN, SVGIG (reference sequence). As DNA, the CDR3 is TGTGCCTGGAGTGGAATAGGGAGGGCGCAGTATTTT. This encodes CAWSGIGRAQYF.

V and J are TRBV5-5 and TRBJ2-1, with D possibly TRBD1 on 5 matching bases. V was trimmed by 0 bases and J by 5 bases, leaving 12 bases between them. The CDR3 is 15 amino acids. CDR1 and CDR2 (germline): SGHKS, YYEKEE (reference sequence). The chain's CDR3 is CASSLARVPNNEQFF. The CDR3 nucleotides read TGTGCCAGCAGCTTGGCCAGGGTTCCTAACAATGAGCAGTTCTTC.

The J gene is TRBJ2-3, the V gene TRBV5-1; possibly TRBD2 for D (5 bases). The V end lost 2 bases, the J end lost 4 bases, and 14 bases lay between the germline ends. The CDR3 totals 15 residues. Germline CDR1 is SGHRS and CDR2 is YFSETQ. The CDR3 protein is CASSFNSVGADTQYF. CDR3 coding DNA: TGCGCCAGCAGCTTCAATAGCGTCGGGGCAGATACGCAGTATTTT.

The rearrangement uses TRBV9 and TRBJ2-1; 9 bases map to TRBD1. V was clipped by 0 bases and J by 3 bases; unmatched bases: 7. Germline V lookup: CDR1 SGDLS, CDR2 YYNGEE. The length of the CDR3 is 17 residues. The CDR3 spells CASSVVPRTGVYNEQFF. The CDR3 DNA sequence: TGTGCCAGCAGCGTAGTGCCCCGGACAGGGGTCTACAATGAGCAGTTCTTC. Variable domain in full (rest from reference TRBV9 and TRBJ2-1): DSGVTQTPKHLITATGQRVTLRCSPRSGDLSVYWYQQSLDQGLQFLIQYYNGEERAKGNILERFSAQQFPDLHSELNLSSLELGDSALYFCASSVVPRTGVYNEQFFGPGTRLTVL.

This rearrangement joins TRBV6-5 to TRBJ2-1, with D hard to call. Trimming left V 7 bases short and J 7 bases short, with 11 bases between. The germline V gene has CDR1 MNHEY and CDR2 SVGAGI. The CDR3 is made up of 12 amino acids. The DNA for the CDR3 is TGTGCCAGCATGACAACCTCAAATGAGCAGTTCTTC. Amino acid sequence: CASMTTSNEQFF.

This clone has a single count. The J gene is TRBJ2-7, the V gene TRBV4-2; 12 bases line up with TRBD2. J gave up 3 bases and V 3 bases, and 12 bases lay outside the gene matches. Germline-derived CDR1 and CDR2 are LGHNA and YNFKEQ. The CDR3 length is 18 residues. The CDR3 region has the DNA TGTGCCAGCAGCCATACCCTCGCGACTAGCGGGGGTCTCTACGAGCAGTACTTC. Translating gives CASSHTLATSGGLYEQYF.

V gene TRBV5-1 combines with J gene TRBJ1-5; D is ambiguous. Germline assignment: CDR1 SGHRS and CDR2 YFSETQ. The CDR3 runs to 13 residues. The V gene lost 2 bases and the J gene lost 5 bases, with 8 bases spanning the gap. The CDR3 DNA follows: TGCGCCAGCAGCTTTGAGTTTGATCAGCCCCAGCATTTT. It encodes CASSFEFDQPQHF.

The CDR3 nucleotides read TGTGCCAGTAGTACTCATTGGGACAGGAAGAACACTGAAGCTTTCTTT. Translated, it gives CASSTHWDRKNTEAFF. The genes are TRBV19 and TRBJ1-1; TRBD1 matches at 8 bases. Germline values: CDR1 LNHDA, CDR2 SQIVND (reference sequence). The CDR3 totals 16 residues. The junction had 8 bases not matched to a gene; V was cut back by 4 bases and J by 1 base.